This passage covers 10 T cell receptor beta chains from one sample sequenced in a study of control samples from healthy donors and cancer patients. Measured with immunoSEQ multiplex PCR; TCRdb has only the in-frame clones, and not every one. This sample has 150,000 to 200,000 clones, with approximately 96% found just once. The specimen was blood. The source of these receptors is a woman in her thirties or forties in good health.

The CDR3: CASSQGAEGAEAFF. The CDR3 DNA reads TGCGCCAGCAGCCAGGGCGCAGAGGGAGCTGAAGCTTTCTTT. The genes are TRBV4-1 and TRBJ1-1; D is undetermined. The CDR3 sequence is 14 residues long. Germline CDR1 is MGHRA and CDR2 is YSYEKL. V lost 3 bases to trimming and J lost 6 bases, with 14 bases between them.

CDR3 nucleotides: TGCGCCAGCAGCCGGACAGGGGGCAACTATGGCTACACCTTC. This encodes CASSRTGGNYGYTF. The chain couples TRBV4-1 to TRBJ1-2, with 11 bases lining up with TRBD1. The CDR3 extends over 14 amino acids. With 4 bases clipped from V and 2 bases from J, the junction kept 0 bases outside the gene matches. Germline CDR1 and CDR2: MGHRA and YSYEKL.

The chain employs TRBV7-9 and TRBJ1-4, with 10 bases fitting TRBD1. This CDR3 comprises 13 residues. From germline, CDR1 is SEHNR and CDR2 FQNEAQ (reference sequence). Losses at the gene ends were 5 bases for V and 8 bases for J; bases not matched to a gene: 2. The CDR3 DNA sequence: TGTGCCAGCAGCGACAGGGGGCGGGAAAAACTGTTTTTT. It yields the protein CASSDRGREKLFF. The full variable domain, completed using reference TRBV7-9 and TRBJ1-4, is DTGVSQNPRHKITKRGQNVTFRCDPISEHNRLYWYRQTLGQGPEFLTYFQNEAQLEKSRLLSDRFSAERPKGSFSTLEIQRTEQGDSAMYLCASSDRGREKLFFGSGTQLSVL.

The chain couples TRBV6-6 to TRBJ1-2; D call uncertain. Germline CDR1 and CDR2: MNHNY and SVGAGI (reference sequence). Between the trimmed V and J ends, which lost 2 bases and 8 bases, there was a span of 18 bases. The CDR3 length is 15 residues. The CDR3 is CASSYGAGTESGYTF. CDR3 DNA: TGTGCCAGCAGTTACGGAGCTGGAACTGAGAGCGGCTACACCTTC.

The chain couples TRBV27 to TRBJ1-6; D possibly corresponds to TRBD1 (6 bases). CDR1 MNHEY and CDR2 SMNVEV come from the germline V gene (reference sequence). The CDR3 runs 15 residues. Trimming stripped 4 bases from V and 9 bases from J, with 16 bases between. CDR3 in DNA: TGTGCCAGCAGTTCCAAACAGGGCATGAGTTCACCCCTCCACTTT. Residues: CASSSKQGMSSPLHF.

V gene TRBV5-1 combines with J gene TRBJ2-3; D unresolved. This CDR3 is built from 14 residues. Germline V lookup: CDR1 SGHRS, CDR2 YFSETQ. V lost 6 bases, J lost 2 bases, and 13 bases lay in between. In DNA form, the CDR3 reads TGCGCCAGCAAAGTCGGGCAGACCACAGATACGCAGTATTTT. It is translated as CASKVGQTTDTQYF.

This chain connects TRBV12-3 or TRBV12-4 to TRBJ1-5; D gene ambiguous. The CDR3 sequence is 11 residues long. V was trimmed by 3 bases and J by 7 bases, leaving 4 bases between them. The CDR3 loop is CASSFDQPQHF. The CDR3, as DNA: TGTGCCAGCAGTTTTGACCAGCCCCAGCATTTT.

The rearrangement joins TRBV5-4 to TRBJ1-4; 7 nucleotides agree with TRBD1. CDR3 length: 15 amino acids. V shed 1 base and J 8 bases; nucleotides not matched to a gene: 8. The V gene's germline CDR1 is SGHNT and CDR2 YYREEE (reference sequence). This chain's CDR3 is CASSLSPQGDEKLFF. CDR3 sequence (DNA): TGTGCCAGCAGCTTGAGCCCGCAGGGGGACGAAAAACTGTTTTTT.

The chain couples TRBV25-1 to TRBJ1-1; possibly TRBD1 for D (6 bases). V gave up 8 bases and J gave up 5 bases, with 9 bases separating them. This CDR3 spans 11 amino acids. Germline CDR1 MGHDK, CDR2 SYGVNS. The CDR3 nucleotides are TGTGCCAGCGTCGGGACAACTGAAGCTTTCTTT. Translated, it gives CASVGTTEAFF.

The chain couples TRBV6-5 to TRBJ1-5; no definite D call. Germline V lookup: CDR1 MNHEY, CDR2 SVGAGI. V lost 2 bases and J lost 5, with 7 bases in between. The CDR3 has 13 residues. CDR3 coding DNA: TGTGCCAGCAGTTACGCGAGGGATCAGCCCCAGCATTTT. Amino acids: CASSYARDQPQHF.